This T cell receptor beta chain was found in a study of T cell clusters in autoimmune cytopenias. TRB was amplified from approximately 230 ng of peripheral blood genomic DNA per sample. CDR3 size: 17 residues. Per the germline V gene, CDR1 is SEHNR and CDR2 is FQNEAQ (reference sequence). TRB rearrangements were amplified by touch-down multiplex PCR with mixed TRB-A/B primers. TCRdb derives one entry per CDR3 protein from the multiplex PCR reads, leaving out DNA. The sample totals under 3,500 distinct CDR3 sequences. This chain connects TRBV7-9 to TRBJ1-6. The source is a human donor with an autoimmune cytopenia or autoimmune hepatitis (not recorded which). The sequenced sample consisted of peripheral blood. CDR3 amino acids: CASSLGGRSSYNSPLHF. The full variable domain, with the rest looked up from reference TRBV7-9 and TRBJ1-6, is DTGVSQNPRHKITKRGQNVTFRCDPISEHNRLYWYRQTLGQGPEFLTYFQNEAQLEKSRLLSDRFSAERPKGSFSTLEIQRTEQGDSAMYLCASSLGGRSSYNSPLHFGNGTRLTVT.